In its sample, the clone carrying this T cell receptor beta chain was seen many times. The data belong to a study of patients and donors after allogeneic stem cell transplantation. A single record per CDR3 protein comes from TCRdb applying MiXCR to the RT-PCR reads. Of roughly 940,000 distinct CDR3 sequences listed, roughly 18% are singletons. This CDR3 comprises 15 residues. The V gene lost 6 bases and the J gene lost 1 base, with 13 bases spanning the gap. The clonotype comes from a human donor who was either an allogeneic HSCT recipient or a stem cell or donor lymphocyte infusion donor (not recorded which). It is not recorded whose cells these are; they may come from a transplant donor. The material sequenced was blood, either unsorted or a sorted T cell fraction (not recorded which). The gene calls are TRBV12-3 or TRBV12-4 and TRBJ2-4; maybe TRBD1 (5 bases). This CDR3 reads CASRTQGAAKNIQYF. In nucleotides, the CDR3 is TGTGCCAGCAGAACACAAGGGGCGGCCAAAAACATTCAGTACTTC.